The 20 T cell receptor beta chains presented below share a single source sample, sequenced in a study of blood T cell repertoires in COVID-19. This table comes from immunoSEQ multiplex PCR, and its TCRdb copy is limited to in-frame clones, with some not included. The sample includes 150,000 to 200,000 clones, approximately 83% of them seen just once. Sequenced material: peripheral blood. These receptors all come from a man aged 55 to 70 with acute or convalescent COVID-19.

This clone was recorded once. V and J are TRBV29-1 and TRBJ2-7; 9 bases are a match to TRBD1. Germline loops: CDR1 SQVTM, CDR2 ANQGSEA. CDR3 length: 14 residues. With V trimmed by 4 bases and J by 0 bases, 4 bases remained unmatched. The CDR3 DNA is TGCAGCGTTGCCCGGGACAGGGACTCCTACGAGCAGTACTTC. This sequence encodes CSVARDRDSYEQYF.

The chain combines TRBV2 with TRBJ1-1; D may be TRBD1 (6 bases). Germline V gene data show CDR1 as SNHLY and CDR2 as FYNNEI. The length of the CDR3 is 12 residues. Deletions cut 2 bases from V and 7 bases from J, with 8 bases between. The DNA of the CDR3 is TGTGCCAGCAGTGAACAGGGGAATGAAGCTTTCTTT. It yields the protein CASSEQGNEAFF.

This clone appeared a single time. This sequence joins TRBV28 and TRBJ2-3, with TRBD1 as a possible D gene (6 bases). The germline V and J ends were trimmed by 4 bases and 6 bases, with 20 bases remaining between them. The length of the CDR3 is 16 residues. The germline V gene encodes CDR1 MDHEN and CDR2 SYDVKM. This chain's CDR3 is CASSYQAWGRWDTQYF. The CDR3 coding sequence is TGTGCCAGCAGTTACCAAGCGTGGGGGCGCTGGGATACGCAGTATTTT.

The chain has TRBV28 and TRBJ2-4, with TRBD2 as a possible D gene (6 bases). V was clipped by 6 bases and J by 8 bases, with 17 bases between them. Germline V gives CDR1 MDHEN, CDR2 SYDVKM. CDR3 length: 14 residues. CDR3 in amino acids: CASSPGSRLDIQYF. The CDR3 region has the DNA TGTGCCAGCAGCCCCGGGAGTCGCCTGGACATTCAGTACTTC.

V and J are TRBV11-2 and TRBJ2-1, with no clear D. Germline CDR1 and CDR2: SGHAT and FQNNGV. V dropped 5 bases and J dropped 5 bases, with 13 bases sitting between them. The CDR3 contains 14 residues. This CDR3 is CASSPYGADNEQFF. In DNA, the CDR3 is TGTGCCAGCAGCCCCTATGGAGCTGACAATGAGCAGTTCTTC.

This clone was seen only once. V is TRBV15 and J is TRBJ1-1; D is uncertain. The CDR3 sequence is 15 residues long. Trimming removed 0 bases at V and 6 bases at J, with 14 bases between. Germline CDR1 reads LNHNV; CDR2 reads YYDKDF (reference sequence). The CDR3 DNA is TGTGCCACCAGCAGAGATCGGTTGGCAGGCGCTGAAGCTTTCTTT. Translation: CATSRDRLAGAEAFF.

This sequence joins TRBV27 and TRBJ2-3, with 10 bases identical to TRBD2. Losses at the gene ends were 6 bases for V and 0 bases for J; bases not matched to a gene: 0. Germline V gene lookup returns CDR1 MNHEY and CDR2 SMNVEV (reference sequence). This CDR3 spans 14 amino acids. In nucleotides, the CDR3 is TGTGCCAGCAGGACTAGCGGGAGCACAGATACGCAGTATTTT. Protein: CASRTSGSTDTQYF.

The chain couples TRBV28 to TRBJ1-2, with D unclear. With 5 bases removed from V and 4 bases from J, the gap between germline ends came to 5 bases. The germline CDR1 and CDR2 sequences are MDHEN and SYDVKM. CDR3 length equals 11 residues. The CDR3 DNA follows: TGTGCCAGCAGTCACGGCTATGGCTACACCTTC. Its protein product is CASSHGYGYTF.

The table lists this clone with a few counts. CDR3 DNA sequence: TGCGCCAGCAGTGAGGTAGTCGGTCAGCCCCAGCATTTT. Its protein product is CASSEVVGQPQHF. The chain recombines TRBV10-2 with TRBJ1-5; no clear D. V was trimmed by 2 bases and J by 6 bases, leaving 8 bases between them. The CDR3 runs 13 residues. Germline-derived CDR1 and CDR2 are WSHSY and SAAADI.

About this clone itself: Other DNA variants within this sample encode the same CDR3. V gene TRBV28 combines with J gene TRBJ1-2; a weak D match, TRBD1 (6 bases). Germline-derived CDR1 and CDR2 are MDHEN and SYDVKM. V dropped 6 bases and J dropped 2 bases, with 10 bases sitting between them. The CDR3 is 13 amino acids. The DNA of the CDR3 is TGTGCCAGCAGAACAGGGCCCAACTATGGCTACACCTTC. Protein: CASRTGPNYGYTF.

V and J are TRBV28 and TRBJ1-4; the match to TRBD1 covers 8 bases. The length of the CDR3 is 14 residues. Germline V gene sequence: CDR1 MDHEN, CDR2 SYDVKM. V lost 6 bases, J lost 10 bases, and 10 bases stayed unmatched. The CDR3 region has the DNA TGTGCCAGCAGGGCCCGGACAGGGCTTGTAAAACTGTTTTTT. This encodes CASRARTGLVKLFF.

The J gene is TRBJ2-2, the V gene TRBV30; tentative D call: TRBD2 (6 bases). The germline V gene encodes CDR1 GTSNPN and CDR2 SVGIG (reference sequence). This CDR3 has 15 amino acids. V lost 3 bases and J lost 4, with 15 bases in between. The CDR3 bases are TGTGCCTGGAGCCCCGTGGGGGGACGCACCGGGGAGCTGTTTTTT. Protein: CAWSPVGGRTGELFF.

The chain employs TRBV4-2 and TRBJ1-3; D remains unclear. Per the germline V gene, CDR1 is LGHNA and CDR2 is YNFKEQ. Deletions cut 1 base from V and 0 bases from J, with 13 bases between. The CDR3 has 17 amino acids. Here the CDR3 reads CASSQVKQSYSGNTIYF. CDR3 in DNA: TGTGCCAGCAGCCAAGTTAAACAGTCCTACTCTGGAAACACCATATATTTT.

The genes are TRBV7-9 and TRBJ2-2; TRBD1 aligns across 9 bases. V dropped 5 bases and J dropped 3; count of bases not matched to a gene: 7. The CDR3 runs 16 residues. From germline, CDR1 is SEHNR and CDR2 FQNEAQ (reference sequence). The DNA of the CDR3 is TGTGCCAGCAGCCCCCAAACAGGGGGCGACACCGGGGAGCTGTTTTTT. Translated: CASSPQTGGDTGELFF.

V is TRBV18 and J is TRBJ2-3, with a weak D call TRBD2 (11 bases). CDR3 length: 17 amino acids. From germline, CDR1 is KGHSH and CDR2 LQKENI. Trimming cost V 6 bases and J 6 bases, with 25 bases left between them. The CDR3 DNA sequence: TGTGCCAGCTCGGGACAGGGGATACTAGCGGGAGTCGATACGCAGTATTTT. This encodes CASSGQGILAGVDTQYF.

This sequence joins TRBV18 and TRBJ1-2; 10 positions match TRBD1. Unmatched junction bases numbered 10, after V lost 2 bases and J lost 4 bases. CDR1 is KGHSH and CDR2 is LQKENI in the germline V gene. The CDR3 has 17 amino acids. CDR3 in DNA: TGTGCCAGCTCACCAATGACCCCGGGACAGGGGACCTATGGCTACACCTTC. This translates into CASSPMTPGQGTYGYTF.

The rearrangement links TRBV5-1 to TRBJ2-5; the match to TRBD2 covers 13 bases. V lost 4 bases and J lost 1; bases outside the gene matches: 7. CDR3 size: 17 residues. In germline, CDR1 is SGHRS, CDR2 YFSETQ. The CDR3 loop is CASSPPGLAGPQETQYF. In DNA, the CDR3 is TGCGCCAGCAGCCCCCCGGGACTAGCGGGGCCCCAAGAGACCCAGTACTTC.

The V and J genes are TRBV18 and TRBJ2-7; D possibly corresponds to TRBD1 (6 bases). The germline V gene has CDR1 KGHSH and CDR2 LQKENI. The CDR3 sequence is 14 residues long. Trimming pared 6 bases from V and 6 bases from J, leaving 18 bases between. In DNA form, the CDR3 reads TGTGCCAGCTCGAAAAACAGGGAATTGGGCGAGCAGTACTTC. It translates to CASSKNRELGEQYF.

This rearrangement joins TRBV5-1 to TRBJ1-2, with 7 bases fitting TRBD1. This CDR3 is 14 amino acids long. The V gene's germline CDR1 is SGHRS and CDR2 YFSETQ. The J segment lost 0 bases and the V segment lost 4 bases, leaving 3 bases of the junction unmatched. CDR3 loop: CASSRDSPNYGYTF. The CDR3 coding sequence is TGCGCCAGCAGCCGGGACAGTCCTAACTATGGCTACACCTTC.

This rearrangement joins TRBV5-4 to TRBJ1-2, with a weak D call TRBD1 (6 bases). V was clipped by 2 bases and J by 8 bases, with 13 bases between them. The CDR3 loop spans 13 amino acids. Germline V gene sequence: CDR1 SGHNT, CDR2 YYREEE (reference sequence). The CDR3 loop reads CASSFTGFQGYTF. DNA for the CDR3: TGTGCCAGCAGCTTTACAGGGTTTCAGGGCTACACCTTC. The full variable domain, with the rest looked up from reference TRBV5-4 and TRBJ1-2, is ETGVTQSPTHLIKTRGQQVTLRCSSQSGHNTVSWYQQALGQGPQFIFQYYREEENGRGNFPPRFSGLQFPNYSSELNVNALELDDSALYLCASSFTGFQGYTFGSGTRLTVV.